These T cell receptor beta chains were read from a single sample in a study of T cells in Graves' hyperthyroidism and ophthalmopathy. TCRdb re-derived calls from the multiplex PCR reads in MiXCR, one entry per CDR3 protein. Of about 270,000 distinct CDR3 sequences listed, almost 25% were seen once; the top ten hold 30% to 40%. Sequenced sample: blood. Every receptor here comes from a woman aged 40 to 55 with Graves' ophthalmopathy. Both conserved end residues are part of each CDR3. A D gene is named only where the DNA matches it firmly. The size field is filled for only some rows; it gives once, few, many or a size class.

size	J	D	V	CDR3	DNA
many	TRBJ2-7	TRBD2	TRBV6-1	CASSEVGTSVNYEQYF	TGTGCCAGCAGTGAAGTGGGGACTAGCGTGAATTACGAGCAGTACTTC
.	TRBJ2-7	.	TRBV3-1	CASSQNGRYEQYF	TGTGCCAGCAGCCAAAACGGGAGATACGAGCAGTACTTC
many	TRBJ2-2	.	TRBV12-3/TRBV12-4	CASSLGQNTGELFF	TGTGCCAGCAGTTTAGGGCAGAACACCGGGGAGCTGTTTTTT
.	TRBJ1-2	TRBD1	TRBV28	CASSFPGTAKTYGYTF	TGTGCCAGCAGTTTCCCCGGGACAGCTAAAACCTATGGCTACACCTTC
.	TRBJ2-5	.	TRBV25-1	CASSESGSDLNQETQYF	TGTGCCAGCAGTGAATCGGGGTCGGACCTAAACCAAGAGACCCAGTACTTC
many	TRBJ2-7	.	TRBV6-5	CASSWSVTYEQYF	TGTGCCAGCAGTTGGAGCGTTACCTACGAGCAGTACTTC
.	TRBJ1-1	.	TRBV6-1	CASTDLHKGAGTEAFF	TGTGCCAGCACCGATCTCCACAAAGGGGCCGGGACTGAAGCTTTCTTT
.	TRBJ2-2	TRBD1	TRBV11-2	CASSPGQGRTNTGELFF	TGTGCCAGCAGCCCCGGACAGGGGAGGACGAACACCGGGGAGCTGTTTTTT
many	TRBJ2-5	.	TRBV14	CASSQPGAQETQYF	TGTGCCAGCAGCCAACCGGGGGCCCAAGAGACCCAGTACTTC
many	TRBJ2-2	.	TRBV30	CAWSVRLRNTGELFF	TGTGCCTGGAGTGTACGTCTTCGGAACACCGGGGAGCTGTTTTTT
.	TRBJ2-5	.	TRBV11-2	CASSHSGGPETQYF	TGTGCCAGCAGCCACTCTGGGGGACCAGAGACCCAGTACTTC
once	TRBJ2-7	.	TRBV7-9	CASSLAGDGYEQYF	TGTGCCAGCAGCTTAGCGGGAGACGGCTACGAGCAGTACTTC
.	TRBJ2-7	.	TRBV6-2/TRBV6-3	CASSYFPAGLAAPYEQYF	TGTGCCAGCAGTTATTTTCCGGCGGGGCTAGCCGCCCCCTACGAGCAGTACTTC
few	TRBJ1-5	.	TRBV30	CAWSEPGPRPQHF	TGTGCCTGGAGTGAGCCAGGCCCAAGGCCCCAGCATTTT
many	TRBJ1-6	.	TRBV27	CASSSPGSTSPLHF	TGTGCCAGCAGTTCACCGGGGTCAACTTCACCCCTCCACTTT
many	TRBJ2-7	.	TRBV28	CASSSLPELHEQYF	TGTGCCAGCAGTTCCCTCCCAGAGCTCCACGAGCAGTACTTC
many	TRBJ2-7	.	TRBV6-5	CASSYDPSGLFSEQYF	TGTGCCAGCAGTTACGACCCGTCGGGACTCTTTTCCGAGCAGTACTTC
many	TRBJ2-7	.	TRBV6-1	CASSVTGTYEQYF	TGTGCCAGCAGTGTAACTGGCACCTACGAGCAGTACTTC
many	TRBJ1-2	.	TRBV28	CASSWGKGNGYTF	TGTGCCAGCAGTTGGGGGAAGGGGAATGGCTACACCTTC
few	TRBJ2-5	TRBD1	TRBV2	CASTLTGIGETQYF	TGTGCCAGCACCCTGACAGGGATCGGAGAGACCCAGTACTTC
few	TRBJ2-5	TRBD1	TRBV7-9	CASSSITTGSLPQYF	TGTGCCAGCAGCTCCATCACGACAGGGAGTTTGCCCCAGTACTTC
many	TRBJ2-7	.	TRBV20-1	CSARNEGLSYEQYF	TGCAGTGCTAGAAACGAGGGTTTGTCGTACGAGCAGTACTTC